This T cell receptor beta chain was found in a study of T cell responses to AZD1222 COVID-19 vaccine. Study-level results: Among the donors, most were white British and more were female, and clonal diversity was possibly underestimated.

The CDR3 contains 16 residues. V lost 1 base and J 7 bases, leaving 20 bases between the germline ends. From germline, CDR1 is LGHNA and CDR2 YSLEER. Assay: immunoSEQ multiplex PCR; the TCRdb copy retains only in-frame clones and omits some. The sample holds 70,000 to 85,000 clones, about 83% seen once. A remark on this clone: Its antigen is unknown.

This sample comprised peripheral blood, obtained 28 days after the second AZD1222 dose. The clonotype comes from an adult who received the AZD1222 COVID-19 vaccine. This chain links TRBV4-3 with TRBJ2-7; perhaps TRBD2 as D (6 bases). CDR3 residues: CASSQGGDGITSEQYF. DNA for the CDR3: TGCGCCAGCAGCCAAGGGGGGGACGGGATTACGTCGGAGCAGTACTTC.